The rows below give T cell receptor beta chains drawn from one sample of a study of molecular identifiers for immune sequencing clone quantification. Using its own MiXCR run on the PCR reads, TCRdb lists one record per CDR3 protein. The sample comprises a few hundred thousand distinct CDR3 sequences, about 22% of which are singletons, and more than 0.8% rests with the top ten. The sequenced material came from naive CD8+ T cells from blood, with Jurkat cell RNA spiked in. These receptors originate from a human donor in good health. Some libraries in this study had Jurkat cell RNA spiked in. CDR3s include the opening cysteine and the closing phenylalanine or tryptophan. The D gene is left open where the match is weak. A row's size may be missing; if present it is once, few, many or a size class.

j_gene	abundance	v_gene	d_gene	CDR3nt	CDR3aa
TRBJ2-3	few	TRBV4-3	NA	TGCGCCAGCAGCCAAGGCGTAGGAGGGACTACGCAGTATTTT	CASSQGVGGTTQYF
TRBJ2-7	many	TRBV20-1	NA	TGCAGTGCTAGAGATCTCGCGACGAGGGTGCCCTACGAGCAGTACTTC	CSARDLATRVPYEQYF
TRBJ2-6	NA	TRBV14	NA	TGTGCCAGCAGCTACTCATGGGGGCAGACGACCGGGGCCAACGTCCTGACTTTC	CASSYSWGQTTGANVLTF
TRBJ2-5	NA	TRBV3-1	TRBD2	TGTGCCAGCAGCCCAGATCAGGGACTAGCGCCAGCGACCCAGTACTTC	CASSPDQGLAPATQYF
TRBJ1-5	many	TRBV21-1	NA	TGTGCCAGCTACCGGACAGGGGGATGTCAGCCCCAGCATTTT	CASYRTGGCQPQHF
TRBJ2-1	NA	TRBV7-9	NA	TGTGCCAGCAGCCCTGACGCCGACAATGAGCAGTTCTTC	CASSPDADNEQFF
TRBJ2-6	NA	TRBV20-1	NA	TGCAGTGCTAGAGATTACCGGGCAGGAATTGCCTCTGGGGCCAACGTCCTGACTTTC	CSARDYRAGIASGANVLTF
TRBJ2-7	NA	TRBV3-2	NA	TGTGCCAGCAGCCAAGACGTGGTTTACCGCGAGCAGTACTTC	CASSQDVVYREQYF
TRBJ2-7	NA	TRBV20-1	TRBD1	TGCAGTGCTTGGGACAGGGTAACGTACGAGCAGTACTTC	CSAWDRVTYEQYF
TRBJ2-3	NA	TRBV19	TRBD2	TGTGCCAGTAGTCGACGCCTAGCGGGAGGGCCAACAGATACGCAGTATTTT	CASSRRLAGGPTDTQYF
TRBJ2-1	NA	TRBV19	TRBD2	TGTGCCAGTAGTTTAGCCCAGCGGGGCCTCAATGAGCAGTTCTTC	CASSLAQRGLNEQFF
TRBJ2-1	many	TRBV7-2	NA	TGTGCCAGCAGCCCCATGGAGGGGGCGTTGTTCTTC	CASSPMEGALFF
TRBJ1-1	many	TRBV7-9	NA	TGTGCCAGCAGCGAAAGCAGGGGAATGAACACTGAAGCTTTCTTT	CASSESRGMNTEAFF
TRBJ2-1	few	TRBV7-9	TRBD1	TGTGCCAGCAGCTTAAACAGGGGCGCCTACAATGAGCAGTTCTTC	CASSLNRGAYNEQFF
TRBJ2-1	NA	TRBV23-1	NA	TGCGCCACCTGCGGACCGATGTACAATGAGCAGTTCTTC	CATCGPMYNEQFF
TRBJ1-5	many	TRBV15	TRBD1	TGTGCCACCAGCAGAGATCGACAGGGCCTCAATCAGCCCCAGCATTTT	CATSRDRQGLNQPQHF
TRBJ2-5	many	TRBV7-2	NA	TGTGCCAGCAGCCCCCCTGAGACCCAGTACTTC	CASSPPETQYF
TRBJ2-7	many	TRBV29-1	TRBD1	TGCAGCGTGAGACAGGGACAGGTCGAGCAGTACTTC	CSVRQGQVEQYF
TRBJ1-1	few	TRBV11-2	NA	TGTGCCAGCAGCCCGGGGAGGGTCGGGACTGAAGCTTTCTTT	CASSPGRVGTEAFF
TRBJ2-3	many	TRBV7-9	NA	TGTGCCAGCTGCTCGGCAATTACAGATACGCAGTATTTT	CASCSAITDTQYF
TRBJ2-1	NA	TRBV12-5	TRBD1	TGTGCTAGTGGTTTGGCGGGGACAGACAATGAGCAGTTCTTC	CASGLAGTDNEQFF
TRBJ1-5	NA	TRBV27	TRBD1	TGTGCCAGCAGGACCAGGGGGAGCAATCAGCCCCAGCATTTT	CASRTRGSNQPQHF
TRBJ2-3	many	TRBV28	NA	TGTGCCAGCAGTTTCGGGACTAGCACAGATACGCAGTATTTT	CASSFGTSTDTQYF
TRBJ2-7	few	TRBV7-8	TRBD1	TGTGCCAGCAGCTTAGAGGCAGGGGGCATCCACGAGCAGTACTTC	CASSLEAGGIHEQYF
TRBJ1-1	NA	TRBV3-1	NA	TGTGCCAGCGGCCAAGATGCAGCACCTGCCACTGAAGCTTTCTTT	CASGQDAAPATEAFF
TRBJ1-4	NA	TRBV6-6	NA	TGTGCCAGCAGTTACGTGGGGTTTGGGGAAAAACTGTTTTTT	CASSYVGFGEKLFF
TRBJ2-3	many	TRBV6-2/TRBV6-3	TRBD2	TGTGCCAGCAAGACTAGCGGGGACCTCCCAGATACGCAGTATTTT	CASKTSGDLPDTQYF
TRBJ1-1	NA	TRBV6-2/TRBV6-3	NA	TGTGCCAGCATCTCCTATGGGGGGGGGGTGAACACTGAAGCTTTCTTT	CASISYGGGVNTEAFF
TRBJ2-7	many	TRBV7-9	TRBD1	TGTGCCAGCAGTGCCGGGACAGGGTTCTACGAGCAGTACTTC	CASSAGTGFYEQYF
TRBJ2-3	NA	TRBV3-1	NA	TGTGCCAGCAGCCAAGATTGGGGCGCAGATACGCAGTATTTT	CASSQDWGADTQYF
TRBJ2-3	many	TRBV30	TRBD2	TGTGCCTGGGGGCGGGGGGGCTTCACAGATACGCAGTATTTT	CAWGRGGFTDTQYF
TRBJ2-7	NA	TRBV10-3	TRBD2	TGTGCCATCAGTGAGATCGGGGGAGGGTACGAGCAGTACTTC	CAISEIGGGYEQYF
TRBJ2-3	NA	TRBV12-3/TRBV12-4	NA	TGTGCCACTACGGGGGCCAGCACAGATACGCAGTATTTT	CATTGASTDTQYF
TRBJ2-1	few	TRBV7-3	NA	TGTGCCAGCAGCTTACTGGTGAGCTCCTACAATGAGCAGTTCTTC	CASSLLVSSYNEQFF
TRBJ2-7	few	TRBV20-1	TRBD1	TGCAGTGCTAGAGGGACAGGGGAGCCCGAGCAGTACTTC	CSARGTGEPEQYF
TRBJ2-3	many	TRBV29-1	NA	TGCAGCGTCTCCGGTGTTGTAAACGTCGCTAGCACAGATACGCAGTATTTT	CSVSGVVNVASTDTQYF
TRBJ2-1	few	TRBV14	TRBD2	TGTGCCAGCAGCCAAACTCTACTAGCGGTCGGCAATGAGCAGTTCTTC	CASSQTLLAVGNEQFF
TRBJ2-6	few	TRBV19	NA	TGTGCCAGTACGATCCCGGGACAAATCCTCTCTGGGGCCAACGTCCTGACTTTC	CASTIPGQILSGANVLTF